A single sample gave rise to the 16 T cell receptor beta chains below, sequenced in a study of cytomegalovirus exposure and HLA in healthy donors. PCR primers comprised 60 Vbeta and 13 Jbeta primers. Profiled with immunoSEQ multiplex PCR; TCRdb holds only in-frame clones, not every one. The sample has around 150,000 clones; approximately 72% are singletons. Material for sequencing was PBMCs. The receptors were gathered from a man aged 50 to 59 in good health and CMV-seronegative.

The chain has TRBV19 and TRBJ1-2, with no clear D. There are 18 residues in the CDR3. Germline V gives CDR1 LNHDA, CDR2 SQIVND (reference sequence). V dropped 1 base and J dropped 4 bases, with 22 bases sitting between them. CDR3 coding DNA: TGTGCCAGTAGTATAGGGGCCTTTACACCTAAAAGCACCTATGGCTACACCTTC. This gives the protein CASSIGAFTPKSTYGYTF.

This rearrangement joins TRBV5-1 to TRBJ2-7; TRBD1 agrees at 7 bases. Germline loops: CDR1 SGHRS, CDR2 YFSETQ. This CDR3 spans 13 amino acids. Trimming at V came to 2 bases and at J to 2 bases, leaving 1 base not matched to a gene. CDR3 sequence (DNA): TGCGCCAGCAGCTTACAGGGGACCTACGAGCAGTACTTC. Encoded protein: CASSLQGTYEQYF.

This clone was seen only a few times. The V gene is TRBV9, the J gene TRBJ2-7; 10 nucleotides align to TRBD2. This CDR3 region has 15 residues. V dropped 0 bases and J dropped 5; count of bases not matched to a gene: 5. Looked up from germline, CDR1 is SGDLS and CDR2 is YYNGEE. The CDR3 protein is CASSVAPSGGNEQYF. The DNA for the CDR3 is TGTGCCAGCAGCGTAGCTCCTAGCGGGGGAAACGAGCAGTACTTC.

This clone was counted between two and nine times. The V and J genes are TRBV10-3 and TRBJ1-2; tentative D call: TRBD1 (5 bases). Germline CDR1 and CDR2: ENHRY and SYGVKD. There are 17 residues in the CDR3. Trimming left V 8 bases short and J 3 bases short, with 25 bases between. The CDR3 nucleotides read TGTGCCATCCCGAGATTGCAGGGTACCACTCTGGACTATGGCTACACCTTC. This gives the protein CAIPRLQGTTLDYGYTF.

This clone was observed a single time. Here the CDR3 reads CASSLPASQETQYF. CDR3 DNA: TGCGCCAGCAGCTTGCCTGCGTCCCAAGAGACCCAGTACTTC. The rearrangement uses TRBV5-1 and TRBJ2-5; D is unresolved. The CDR3 covers 14 residues. Trimming removed 1 base at V and 1 base at J, with 8 bases between. CDR1 is SGHRS, CDR2 YFSETQ, per germline.

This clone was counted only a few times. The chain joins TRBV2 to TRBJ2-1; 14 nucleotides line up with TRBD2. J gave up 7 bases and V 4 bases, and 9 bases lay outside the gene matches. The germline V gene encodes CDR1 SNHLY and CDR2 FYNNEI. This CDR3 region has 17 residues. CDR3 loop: CASSGPRTSGGTNEQFF. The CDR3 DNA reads TGTGCCAGCAGTGGACCCCGGACTAGCGGGGGGACTAATGAGCAGTTCTTC.

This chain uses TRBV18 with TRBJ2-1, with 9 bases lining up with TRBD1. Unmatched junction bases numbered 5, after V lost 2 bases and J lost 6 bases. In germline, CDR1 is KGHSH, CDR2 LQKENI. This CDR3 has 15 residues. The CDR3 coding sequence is TGTGCCAGCTCACCAACTGGACAGGGGCGCAATGAGCAGTTCTTC. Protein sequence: CASSPTGQGRNEQFF.

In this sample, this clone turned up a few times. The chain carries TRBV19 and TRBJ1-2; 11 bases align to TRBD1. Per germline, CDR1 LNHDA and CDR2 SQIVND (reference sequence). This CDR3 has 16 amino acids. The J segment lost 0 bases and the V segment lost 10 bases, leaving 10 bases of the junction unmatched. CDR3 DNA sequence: TGTGCCACTGGGTCGGACAGGGGGCGATCTAACTATGGCTACACCTTC. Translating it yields CATGSDRGRSNYGYTF. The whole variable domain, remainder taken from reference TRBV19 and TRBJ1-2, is DGGITQSPKYLFRKEGQNVTLSCEQNLNHDAMYWYRQDPGQGLRLIYYSQIVNDFQKGDIAEGYSVSREKKESFPLTVTSAQKNPTAFYLCATGSDRGRSNYGYTFGSGTRLTVV.

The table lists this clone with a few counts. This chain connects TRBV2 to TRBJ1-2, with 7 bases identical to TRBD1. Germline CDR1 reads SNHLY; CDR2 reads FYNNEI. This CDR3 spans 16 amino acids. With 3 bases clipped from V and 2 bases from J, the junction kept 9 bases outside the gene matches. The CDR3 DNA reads TGTGCCAGCAGTGAGAGAGCCGTACAGGGGAACTATGGCTACACCTTC. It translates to CASSERAVQGNYGYTF.

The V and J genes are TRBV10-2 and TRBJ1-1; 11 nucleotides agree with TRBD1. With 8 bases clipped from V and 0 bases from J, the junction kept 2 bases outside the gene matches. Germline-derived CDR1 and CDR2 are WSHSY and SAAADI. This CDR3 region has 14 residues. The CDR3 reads CASGQGAMNTEAFF. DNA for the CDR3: TGCGCCAGCGGACAGGGGGCAATGAACACTGAAGCTTTCTTT.

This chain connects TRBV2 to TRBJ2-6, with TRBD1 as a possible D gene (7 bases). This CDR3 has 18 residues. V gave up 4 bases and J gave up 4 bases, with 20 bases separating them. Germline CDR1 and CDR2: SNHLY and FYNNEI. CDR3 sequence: CASSVGLEGAGGANVLTF. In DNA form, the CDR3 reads TGTGCCAGCAGTGTGGGCTTGGAGGGGGCGGGGGGGGCCAACGTCCTGACTTTC.

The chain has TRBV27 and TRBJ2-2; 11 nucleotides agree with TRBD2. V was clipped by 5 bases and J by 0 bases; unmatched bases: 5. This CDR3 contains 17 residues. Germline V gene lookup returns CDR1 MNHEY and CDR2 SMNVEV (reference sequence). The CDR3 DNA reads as TGTGCCAGCAGTCAGCTAGCGGGGGGCTCGAACACCGGGGAGCTGTTTTTT. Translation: CASSQLAGGSNTGELFF.

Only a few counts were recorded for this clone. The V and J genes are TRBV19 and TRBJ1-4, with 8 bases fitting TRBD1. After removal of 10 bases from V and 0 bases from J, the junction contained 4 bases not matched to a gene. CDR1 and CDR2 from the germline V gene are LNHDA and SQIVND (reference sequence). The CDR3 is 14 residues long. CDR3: CATSTGATNEKLFF. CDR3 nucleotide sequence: TGTGCCACCTCGACAGGGGCAACTAATGAAAAACTGTTTTTT. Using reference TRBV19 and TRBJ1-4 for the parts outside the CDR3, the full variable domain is DGGITQSPKYLFRKEGQNVTLSCEQNLNHDAMYWYRQDPGQGLRLIYYSQIVNDFQKGDIAEGYSVSREKKESFPLTVTSAQKNPTAFYLCATSTGATNEKLFFGSGTQLSVL.

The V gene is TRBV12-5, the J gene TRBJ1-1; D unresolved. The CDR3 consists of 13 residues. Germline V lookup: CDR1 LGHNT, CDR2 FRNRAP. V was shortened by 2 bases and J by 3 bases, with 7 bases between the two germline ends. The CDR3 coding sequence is TGTGCTAGTGGTTTGACGGGGTACACTGAAGCTTTCTTT. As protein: CASGLTGYTEAFF.

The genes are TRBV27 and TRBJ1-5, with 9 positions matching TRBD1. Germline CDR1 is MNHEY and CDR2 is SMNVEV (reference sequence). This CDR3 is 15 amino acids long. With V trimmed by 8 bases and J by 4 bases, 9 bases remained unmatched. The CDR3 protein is CASGQGTPGNQPQHF. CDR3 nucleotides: TGTGCCAGCGGACAGGGGACTCCGGGTAATCAGCCCCAGCATTTT.

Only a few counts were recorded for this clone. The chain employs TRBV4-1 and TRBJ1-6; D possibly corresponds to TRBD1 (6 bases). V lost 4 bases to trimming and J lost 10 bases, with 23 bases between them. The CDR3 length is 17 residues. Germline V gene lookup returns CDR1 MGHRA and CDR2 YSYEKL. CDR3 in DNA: TGCGCCAGCAGCCCACTCCCCGCGGACAGTGTATCGTCACCCCTCCACTTT. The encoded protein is CASSPLPADSVSSPLHF.